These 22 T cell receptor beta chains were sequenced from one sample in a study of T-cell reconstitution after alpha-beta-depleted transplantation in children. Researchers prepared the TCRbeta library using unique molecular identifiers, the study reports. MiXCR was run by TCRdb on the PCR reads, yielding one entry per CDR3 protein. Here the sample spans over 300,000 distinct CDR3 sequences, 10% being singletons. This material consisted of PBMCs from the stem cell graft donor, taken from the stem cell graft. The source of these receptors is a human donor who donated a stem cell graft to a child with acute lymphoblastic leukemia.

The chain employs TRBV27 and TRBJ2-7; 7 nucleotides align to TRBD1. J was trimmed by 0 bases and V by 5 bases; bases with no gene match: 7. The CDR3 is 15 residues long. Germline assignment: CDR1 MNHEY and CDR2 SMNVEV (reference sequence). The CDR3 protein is CASSRDSLFSYEQYF. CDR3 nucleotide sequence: TGTGCCAGCAGTAGGGACAGTCTTTTCTCCTACGAGCAGTACTTC.

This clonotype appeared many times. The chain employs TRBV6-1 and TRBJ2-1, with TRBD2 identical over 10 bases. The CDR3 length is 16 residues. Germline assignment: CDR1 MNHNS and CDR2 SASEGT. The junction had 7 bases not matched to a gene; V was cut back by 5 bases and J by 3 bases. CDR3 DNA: TGTGCCAGCAGTCCACGTGGGACTAGCGACTACAATGAGCAGTTCTTC. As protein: CASSPRGTSDYNEQFF.

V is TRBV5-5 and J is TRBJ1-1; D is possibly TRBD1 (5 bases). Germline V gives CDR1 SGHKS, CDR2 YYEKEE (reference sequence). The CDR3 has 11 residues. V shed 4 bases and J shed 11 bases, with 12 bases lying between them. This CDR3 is CASSPDSTAFF. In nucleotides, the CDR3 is TGTGCCAGCAGCCCCGACAGTACGGCTTTCTTT. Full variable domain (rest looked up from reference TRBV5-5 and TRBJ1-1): DAGVTQSPTHLIKTRGQQVTLRCSPISGHKSVSWYQQVLGQGPQFIFQYYEKEERGRGNFPDRFSARQFPNYSSELNVNALLLGDSALYLCASSPDSTAFFGQGTRLTVV.

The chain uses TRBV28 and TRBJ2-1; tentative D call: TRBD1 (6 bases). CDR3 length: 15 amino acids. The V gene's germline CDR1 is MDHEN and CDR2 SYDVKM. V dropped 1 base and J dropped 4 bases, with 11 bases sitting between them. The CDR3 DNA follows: TGTGCCAGCAGTTTATCAGGGGTTACGTACAATGAGCAGTTCTTC. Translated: CASSLSGVTYNEQFF.

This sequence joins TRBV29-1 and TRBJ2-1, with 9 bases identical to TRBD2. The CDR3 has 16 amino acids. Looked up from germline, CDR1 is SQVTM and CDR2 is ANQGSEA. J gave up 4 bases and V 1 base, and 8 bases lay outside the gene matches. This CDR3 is CSVEGVSSGTYNEQFF. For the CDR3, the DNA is TGCAGCGTTGAAGGGGTGTCTAGCGGGACTTACAATGAGCAGTTCTTC.

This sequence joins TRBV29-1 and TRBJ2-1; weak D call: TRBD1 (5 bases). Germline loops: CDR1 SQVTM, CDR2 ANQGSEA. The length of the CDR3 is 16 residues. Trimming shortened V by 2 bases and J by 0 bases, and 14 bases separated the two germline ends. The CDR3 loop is CSVEIGAEFSYNEQFF. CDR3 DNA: TGCAGCGTTGAAATAGGGGCGGAATTCTCCTACAATGAGCAGTTCTTC.

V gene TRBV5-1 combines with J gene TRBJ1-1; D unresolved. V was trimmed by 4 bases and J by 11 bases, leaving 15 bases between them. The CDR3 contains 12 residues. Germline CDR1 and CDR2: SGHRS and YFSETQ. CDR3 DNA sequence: TGCGCCAGCAGCGTCTTGGATGAAGAGGCTTTCTTT. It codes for CASSVLDEEAFF.

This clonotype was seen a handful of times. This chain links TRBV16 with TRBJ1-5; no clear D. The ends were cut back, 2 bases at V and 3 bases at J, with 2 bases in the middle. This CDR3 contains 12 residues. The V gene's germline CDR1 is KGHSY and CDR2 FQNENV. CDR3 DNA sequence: TGTGCCAGCAGCCAAGCCAATCAGCCCCAGCATTTT. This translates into CASSQANQPQHF.

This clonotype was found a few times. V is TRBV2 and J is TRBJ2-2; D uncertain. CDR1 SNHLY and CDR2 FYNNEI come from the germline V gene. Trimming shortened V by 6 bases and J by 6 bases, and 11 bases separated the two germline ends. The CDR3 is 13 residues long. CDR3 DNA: TGTGCCAGCAGGGGGATTCCCCCCGGGGAGCTGTTTTTT. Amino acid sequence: CASRGIPPGELFF.

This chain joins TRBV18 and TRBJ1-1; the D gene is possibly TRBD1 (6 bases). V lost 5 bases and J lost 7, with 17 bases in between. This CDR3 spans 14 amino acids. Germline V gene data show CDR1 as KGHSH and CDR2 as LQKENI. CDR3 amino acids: CASSTSTGIGEAFF. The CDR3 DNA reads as TGTGCCAGCTCAACAAGCACAGGGATCGGTGAAGCTTTCTTT.

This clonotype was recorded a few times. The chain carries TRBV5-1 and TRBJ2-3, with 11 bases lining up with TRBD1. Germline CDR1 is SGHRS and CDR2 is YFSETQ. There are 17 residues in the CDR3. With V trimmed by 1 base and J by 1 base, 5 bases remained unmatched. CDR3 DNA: TGCGCCAGCAGCTTGCTCGGGACAGGGGGAGGCACAGATACGCAGTATTTT. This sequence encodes CASSLLGTGGGTDTQYF.

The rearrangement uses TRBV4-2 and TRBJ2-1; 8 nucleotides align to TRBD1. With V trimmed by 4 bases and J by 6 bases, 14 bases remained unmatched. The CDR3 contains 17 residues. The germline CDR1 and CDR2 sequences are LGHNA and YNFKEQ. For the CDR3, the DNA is TGTGCCAGCAGCCTCCCTCAGGGGGCCATGGGGGGCAATGAGCAGTTCTTC. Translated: CASSLPQGAMGGNEQFF.

The CDR3: CASSQGVRRAVIEQFF. The CDR3 DNA follows: TGTGCCAGCAGCCAAGGCGTTCGGCGGGCCGTCATTGAGCAGTTCTTC. The rearrangement joins TRBV3-1 to TRBJ2-1, with D perhaps TRBD2 (5 bases). CDR3 length equals 16 residues. Germline CDR1 is LGHDT and CDR2 is YNNKEL (reference sequence). Trimming stripped 1 base from V and 9 bases from J, with 19 bases between.

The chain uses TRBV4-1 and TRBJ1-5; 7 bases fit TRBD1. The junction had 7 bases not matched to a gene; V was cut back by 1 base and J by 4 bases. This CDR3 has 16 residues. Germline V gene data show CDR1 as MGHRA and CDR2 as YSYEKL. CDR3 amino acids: CASSQGPQGINQPQHF. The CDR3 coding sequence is TGCGCCAGCAGCCAAGGCCCACAGGGGATAAATCAGCCCCAGCATTTT.

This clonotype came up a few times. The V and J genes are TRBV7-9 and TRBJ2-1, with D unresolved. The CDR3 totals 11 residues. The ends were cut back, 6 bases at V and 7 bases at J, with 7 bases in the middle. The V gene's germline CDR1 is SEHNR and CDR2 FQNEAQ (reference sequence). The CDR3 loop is CASRERNEQFF. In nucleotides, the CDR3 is TGTGCCAGCAGAGAACGGAATGAGCAGTTCTTC. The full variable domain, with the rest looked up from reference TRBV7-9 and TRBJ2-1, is DTGVSQNPRHKITKRGQNVTFRCDPISEHNRLYWYRQTLGQGPEFLTYFQNEAQLEKSRLLSDRFSAERPKGSFSTLEIQRTEQGDSAMYLCASRERNEQFFGPGTRLTVL.

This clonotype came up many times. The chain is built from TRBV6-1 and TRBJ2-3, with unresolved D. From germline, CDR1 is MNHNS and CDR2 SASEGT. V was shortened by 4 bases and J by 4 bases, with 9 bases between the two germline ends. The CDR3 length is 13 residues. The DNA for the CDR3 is TGTGCCAGCAGTGTTATCTACGCAGATACGCAGTATTTT. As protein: CASSVIYADTQYF.

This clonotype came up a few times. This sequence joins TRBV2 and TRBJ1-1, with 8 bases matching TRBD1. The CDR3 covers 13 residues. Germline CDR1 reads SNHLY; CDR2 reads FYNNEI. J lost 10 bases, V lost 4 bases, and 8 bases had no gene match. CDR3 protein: CASSVLPDRAAFF. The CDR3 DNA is TGTGCCAGCAGTGTACTCCCGGACAGGGCAGCTTTCTTT.

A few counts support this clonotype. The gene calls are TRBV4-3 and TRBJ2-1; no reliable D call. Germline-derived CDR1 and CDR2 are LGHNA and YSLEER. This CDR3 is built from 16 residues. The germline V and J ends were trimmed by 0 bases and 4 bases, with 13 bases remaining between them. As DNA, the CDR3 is TGCGCCAGCAGCCAAGAGGTTGTCCTGGCTTACAATGAGCAGTTCTTC. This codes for CASSQEVVLAYNEQFF.

The CDR3 nucleotides are TGTGCCAGCAGCGTAACCTCGGGTCTCCGAGATACGCAGTATTTT. It encodes CASSVTSGLRDTQYF. V gene TRBV9 combines with J gene TRBJ2-3; D is uncertain. CDR1 is SGDLS, CDR2 YYNGEE, per germline. This CDR3 spans 15 amino acids. Trimming took off 1 base at V and 5 bases at J, with 14 bases between the two ends.

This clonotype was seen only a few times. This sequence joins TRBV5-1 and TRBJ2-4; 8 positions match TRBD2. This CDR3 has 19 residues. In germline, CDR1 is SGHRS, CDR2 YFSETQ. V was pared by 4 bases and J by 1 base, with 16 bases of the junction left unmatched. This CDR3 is CASSPLDGRAGGAKNIQYF. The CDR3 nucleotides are TGCGCCAGCAGCCCCCTAGACGGGAGGGCCGGGGGGGCCAAAAACATTCAGTACTTC.

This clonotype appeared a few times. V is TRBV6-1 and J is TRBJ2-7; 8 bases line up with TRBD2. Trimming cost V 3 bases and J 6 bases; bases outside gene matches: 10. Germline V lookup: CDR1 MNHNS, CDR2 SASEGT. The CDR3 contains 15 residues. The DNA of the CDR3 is TGTGCCAGCAGTGATTCCAGCGGGGGTCGGGGCGAGCAGTACTTC. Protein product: CASSDSSGGRGEQYF.

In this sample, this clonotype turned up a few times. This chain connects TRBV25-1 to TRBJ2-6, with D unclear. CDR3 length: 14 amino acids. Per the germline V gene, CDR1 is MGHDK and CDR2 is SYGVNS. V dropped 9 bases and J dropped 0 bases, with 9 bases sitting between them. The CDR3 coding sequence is TGTGCCAGTATTCATAGCTCTGGGGCCAACGTCCTGACTTTC. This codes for CASIHSSGANVLTF.